A single sample is the source of the 27 T cell receptor beta chains below, sequenced in a study of blood T cell repertoires in COVID-19. Libraries were prepared by immunoSEQ multiplex PCR; TCRdb keeps only in-frame clonotypes and omits some of them. The sample lists fewer than 150,000 clones, about nine tenths occurring once. Sequencing was carried out using peripheral blood. Receptors originate from a woman between 50 and 59 years old with acute or convalescent COVID-19.

A single count supports this clone. CDR3 in DNA: TGTGCTAGTGGTCTCACAGCGGGGGGCTGGAATGAGCAGTTCTTC. Encoded protein: CASGLTAGGWNEQFF. The chain links TRBV12-5 to TRBJ2-1; 9 nucleotides line up with TRBD2. The V gene end was trimmed by 5 bases and the J gene end by 7 bases; junction bases not matched to a gene: 9. Germline loops: CDR1 LGHNT, CDR2 FRNRAP. CDR3 length: 15 amino acids.

The V call is TRBV10-3, the J call TRBJ1-1; 8 bases are a match to TRBD1. The germline V gene has CDR1 ENHRY and CDR2 SYGVKD. V was clipped by 4 bases and J by 1 base; unmatched bases: 8. This CDR3 has 16 amino acids. CDR3 nucleotides: TGTGCCATCAGTGGGGCAGGGGGCTATGGGAACACTGAAGCTTTCTTT. This codes for CAISGAGGYGNTEAFF.

This rearrangement joins TRBV30 to TRBJ1-3; D is unresolved. This CDR3 has 14 residues. CDR1 GTSNPN and CDR2 SVGIG come from the germline V gene (reference sequence). V was shortened by 6 bases and J by 1 base, with 13 bases between the two germline ends. CDR3 nucleotide sequence: TGTGCCTGTGGAGCGTACGGTTCTGGAAACACCATATATTTT. This codes for CACGAYGSGNTIYF.

V usage is TRBV15 and J usage is TRBJ2-7; D might be TRBD1 (5 bases). This CDR3 contains 16 residues. Germline V gene sequence: CDR1 LNHNV, CDR2 YYDKDF (reference sequence). V lost 0 bases and J lost 3, with 15 bases in between. The CDR3 protein is CATSRESDTAFYEQYF. CDR3 nucleotides: TGTGCCACCAGCAGAGAGTCGGACACGGCTTTCTACGAGCAGTACTTC. The full variable domain, in which reference TRBV15 and TRBJ2-7 provide the parts outside the CDR3, is DAMVIQNPRYQVTQFGKPVTLSCSQTLNHNVMYWYQQKSSQAPKLLFHYYDKDFNNEADTPDNFQSRRPNTSFCFLDIRSPGLGDTAMYLCATSRESDTAFYEQYFGPGTRLTVT.

This clone was seen only once. The J gene is TRBJ1-6, the V gene TRBV28; maybe TRBD1 (6 bases). The length of the CDR3 is 14 residues. The V end was cut by 6 bases, the J end by 6 bases, with 12 bases between. Germline CDR1 is MDHEN and CDR2 is SYDVKM. CDR3 region: CASSPDSSNSPLHF. DNA for the CDR3: TGTGCCAGCAGCCCGGACAGTAGTAATTCACCCCTCCACTTT.

CDR3 in DNA: TGTGCCAGCAGTGACCAGGGAAACACCATATATTTT. Its protein is CASSDQGNTIYF. The chain uses TRBV25-1 and TRBJ1-3; no definite D call. Trimming removed 3 bases at V and 4 bases at J, with 4 bases between. Germline V gene lookup returns CDR1 MGHDK and CDR2 SYGVNS. The CDR3 consists of 12 residues.

This sequence joins TRBV18 and TRBJ2-1; D is unclear. Trimming left V 2 bases short and J 9 bases short, with 11 bases between. Germline assignment: CDR1 KGHSH and CDR2 LQKENI. The CDR3 runs to 13 residues. The CDR3 is CASSPATSSEQFF. CDR3 DNA sequence: TGTGCCAGCTCACCAGCTACGTCAAGTGAGCAGTTCTTC.

J is TRBJ1-1 and V is TRBV6-5, with TRBD1 identical over 7 bases. The CDR3 length is 13 residues. With V trimmed by 4 bases and J by 10 bases, 9 bases remained unmatched. Per the germline V gene, CDR1 is MNHEY and CDR2 is SVGAGI. The CDR3 is CASSSGTAFRAFF. CDR3 coding DNA: TGTGCCAGCAGTTCCGGGACAGCGTTTAGAGCTTTCTTT.

The V gene is TRBV14, the J gene TRBJ2-1; D remains unclear. Germline V gives CDR1 SGHDN, CDR2 FVKESK. The CDR3 has 12 amino acids. Trimming removed 2 bases from V and 3 bases from J, with 2 bases in between. The CDR3 protein is CASSQLYNEQFF. In DNA, the CDR3 is TGTGCCAGCAGCCAACTCTACAATGAGCAGTTCTTC.

The chain carries TRBV2 and TRBJ2-7; D is unclear. There are 13 residues in the CDR3. V lost 5 bases to trimming and J lost 0 bases, with 8 bases between them. From germline, CDR1 is SNHLY and CDR2 FYNNEI. The CDR3 loop reads CASSLTFSYEQYF. The CDR3 coding sequence is TGTGCCAGCAGTTTGACTTTCTCCTACGAGCAGTACTTC. The whole variable domain, remainder taken from reference TRBV2 and TRBJ2-7, is EPEVTQTPSHQVTQMGQEVILRCVPISNHLYFYWYRQILGQKVEFLVSFYNNEISEKSEIFDDQFSVERPDGSNFTLKIRSTKLEDSAMYFCASSLTFSYEQYFGPGTRLTVT.

This clone was recorded only once. The chain employs TRBV7-6 and TRBJ2-1, with 8 bases aligning to TRBD2. J lost 9 bases, V lost 3 bases, and 16 bases had no gene match. The CDR3 sequence is 17 residues long. Looked up from germline, CDR1 is SGHVS and CDR2 is FNYEAQ. This CDR3 is CASSLISGNPTASEQFF. The CDR3 coding sequence is TGTGCCAGCAGCTTGATTAGCGGGAACCCCACGGCCAGTGAGCAGTTCTTC. Together with reference TRBV7-6 and TRBJ2-1, the CDR3 gives the full variable domain: GAGVSQSPRYKVTKRGQDVALRCDPISGHVSLYWYRQALGQGPEFLTYFNYEAQQDKSGLPNDRFSAERPEGSISTLTIQRTEQRDSAMYRCASSLISGNPTASEQFFGPGTRLTVL.

The chain uses TRBV5-1 and TRBJ1-1, with TRBD1 matching over 7 bases. Trimming removed 4 bases from V and 0 bases from J; junction bases left unmatched: 6. In germline, CDR1 is SGHRS, CDR2 YFSETQ. The CDR3 consists of 15 residues. The DNA for the CDR3 is TGCGCCAGCAGCACCCAGACAGGGATGAACACTGAAGCTTTCTTT. It specifies CASSTQTGMNTEAFF.

The chain has TRBV18 and TRBJ2-7, with a possible D match to TRBD1 (6 bases). Germline CDR1 reads KGHSH; CDR2 reads LQKENI. Trimming shortened V by 3 bases and J by 2 bases, and 11 bases separated the two germline ends. The CDR3 extends over 14 amino acids. The CDR3: CASSPEGGTYEQYF. For the CDR3, the DNA is TGTGCCAGCTCACCGGAAGGGGGAACCTACGAGCAGTACTTC.

The V gene is TRBV6-5, the J gene TRBJ1-2, with 8 bases lining up with TRBD1. The CDR3 contains 13 residues. Germline V gives CDR1 MNHEY, CDR2 SVGAGI. V was clipped by 2 bases and J by 7 bases; unmatched bases: 3. The CDR3 region is CASSYSRGPGYTF. In DNA form, the CDR3 reads TGTGCCAGCAGTTACAGCAGGGGGCCTGGCTACACCTTC.

The chain couples TRBV10-3 to TRBJ1-6, with 9 bases that match TRBD1. Trimming took 8 bases from V and 0 from J; bases not matched to a gene: 17. There are 20 residues in the CDR3. Germline CDR1 is ENHRY and CDR2 is SYGVKD. The CDR3 sequence is CAISGQGSYGRSSYNSPLHF. The CDR3 nucleotides read TGTGCCATCTCGGGACAGGGATCGTACGGTCGGAGCTCCTATAATTCACCCCTCCACTTT.

The chain recombines TRBV10-3 with TRBJ2-7; a possible D gene is TRBD1 (6 bases). V lost 8 bases, J lost 0 bases, and 8 bases lay in between. The CDR3 runs to 12 residues. The germline V gene has CDR1 ENHRY and CDR2 SYGVKD. In nucleotides, the CDR3 is TGTGCCATCGCAGGGGACTCCTACGAGCAGTACTTC. As protein: CAIAGDSYEQYF.

This clone was counted a few times. The chain carries TRBV6-5 and TRBJ2-7; 7 nucleotides line up with TRBD2. J was trimmed by 2 bases and V by 10 bases; bases with no gene match: 14. This CDR3 spans 15 amino acids. Per germline, CDR1 MNHEY and CDR2 SVGAGI. CDR3: CATNSPGDYPYEQYF. CDR3 sequence (DNA): TGTGCCACCAACTCCCCGGGGGACTATCCCTACGAGCAGTACTTC.

V gene TRBV15 combines with J gene TRBJ2-3; D not resolved. The germline V gene encodes CDR1 LNHNV and CDR2 YYDKDF (reference sequence). V was pared by 0 bases and J by 6 bases, with 7 bases between. The length of the CDR3 is 13 residues. The CDR3 here is CATSRDIGDTQYF. For the CDR3, the DNA is TGTGCCACCAGCAGAGATATCGGGGATACGCAGTATTTT.

The gene calls are TRBV7-2 and TRBJ2-7; D is unresolved. Germline V gene lookup returns CDR1 SGHTA and CDR2 FQGNSA. The germline V and J ends were trimmed by 5 bases and 7 bases, with 15 bases remaining between them. CDR3 size: 13 residues. CDR3 amino acids: CASSPAPHGEQYF. In DNA form, the CDR3 reads TGTGCCAGCAGCCCCGCCCCTCACGGTGAGCAGTACTTC.

This clone turned up a few times. This rearrangement joins TRBV18 to TRBJ1-2; 9 nucleotides align to TRBD1. V was clipped by 6 bases and J by 1 base; unmatched bases: 9. This CDR3 comprises 16 residues. Germline V gives CDR1 KGHSH, CDR2 LQKENI. Here the CDR3 reads CASSPGQGVINYGYTF. In nucleotides, the CDR3 is TGTGCCAGCTCCCCGGGACAGGGAGTGATTAACTATGGCTACACCTTC.

The V and J genes are TRBV10-3 and TRBJ2-3; 14 bases match TRBD2. Per the germline V gene, CDR1 is ENHRY and CDR2 is SYGVKD. V shed 0 bases and J 1 base; nucleotides not matched to a gene: 6. The CDR3 sequence is 19 residues long. CDR3 sequence: CAISESGLAGVGGTDTQYF. CDR3 coding DNA: TGTGCCATCAGTGAGTCGGGACTAGCGGGAGTGGGAGGCACAGATACGCAGTATTTT.

V is TRBV25-1 and J is TRBJ2-3; TRBD2 is a possible D gene (7 bases). This CDR3 contains 15 residues. Trimming left V 4 bases short and J 3 bases short, with 14 bases between. In germline, CDR1 is MGHDK, CDR2 SYGVNS. CDR3: CASSGGGLGTDTQYF. CDR3 DNA: TGTGCCAGCAGTGGGGGGGGGCTGGGGACAGATACGCAGTATTTT.

V and J are TRBV7-9 and TRBJ1-4; TRBD1 agrees at 7 bases. The CDR3 length is 16 residues. CDR1 and CDR2 from the germline V gene are SEHNR and FQNEAQ (reference sequence). Trimming at V came to 4 bases and at J to 5 bases, leaving 10 bases not matched to a gene. The CDR3 DNA reads TGTGCCAGCAGCTCGGGACAGCTAACTCTAAATGAAAAACTGTTTTTT. Its translation: CASSSGQLTLNEKLFF.

This sequence joins TRBV11-3 and TRBJ2-2; a possible D gene is TRBD2 (5 bases). The length of the CDR3 is 16 residues. Trimming left V 5 bases short and J 0 bases short, with 13 bases between. The germline V gene encodes CDR1 SGHNT and CDR2 YENEEA. The CDR3 reads CASSPRGYTNTGELFF. The CDR3 DNA reads as TGTGCCAGCAGCCCCCGAGGGTACACGAACACCGGGGAGCTGTTTTTT.

The chain combines TRBV7-6 with TRBJ1-1, with TRBD1 identical over 9 bases. The CDR3 is 18 residues long. The J segment lost 4 bases and the V segment lost 4 bases, leaving 16 bases of the junction unmatched. CDR1 SGHVS and CDR2 FNYEAQ come from the germline V gene. CDR3 DNA: TGTGCCAGCAGCTCCACCCCAGACAGGGGGGTAGTGAGCACTGAAGCTTTCTTT. This codes for CASSSTPDRGVVSTEAFF.

The rearrangement uses TRBV10-3 and TRBJ1-1; D possibly corresponds to TRBD1 (6 bases). Germline CDR1 and CDR2: ENHRY and SYGVKD. Trimming removed 5 bases from V and 1 base from J, with 17 bases in between. This CDR3 spans 16 amino acids. Here the CDR3 DNA reads TGTGCCATCAGTTTGGACAGTCTGAGTGGGAACACTGAAGCTTTCTTT. Its translation is CAISLDSLSGNTEAFF.

The J gene is TRBJ1-2, the V gene TRBV25-1; D remains ambiguous. With 2 bases removed from V and 7 bases from J, the gap between germline ends came to 14 bases. In germline, CDR1 is MGHDK, CDR2 SYGVNS. The CDR3 is made up of 14 amino acids. CDR3 sequence reads: CASSEVFSGGGYTF. The CDR3 coding sequence is TGTGCCAGCAGTGAAGTCTTCTCGGGTGGTGGCTACACCTTC.